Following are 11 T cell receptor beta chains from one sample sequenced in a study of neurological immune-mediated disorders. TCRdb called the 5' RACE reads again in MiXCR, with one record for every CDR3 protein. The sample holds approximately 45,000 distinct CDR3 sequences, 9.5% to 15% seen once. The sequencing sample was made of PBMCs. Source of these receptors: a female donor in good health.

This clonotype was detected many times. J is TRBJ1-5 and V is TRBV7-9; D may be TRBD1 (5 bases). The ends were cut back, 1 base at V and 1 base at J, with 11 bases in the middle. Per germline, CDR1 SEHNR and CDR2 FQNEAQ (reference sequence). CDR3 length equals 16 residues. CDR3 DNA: TGTGCCAGCAGCTTAGGGGGCAGAGGCAGCAATCAGCCCCAGCATTTT. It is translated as CASSLGGRGSNQPQHF.

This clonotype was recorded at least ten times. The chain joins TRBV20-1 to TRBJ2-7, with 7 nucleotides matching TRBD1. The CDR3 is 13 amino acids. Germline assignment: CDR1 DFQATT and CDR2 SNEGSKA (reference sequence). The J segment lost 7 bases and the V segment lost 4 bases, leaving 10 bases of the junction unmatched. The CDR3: CSAIVPGQFEQYF. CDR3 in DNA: TGCAGTGCTATAGTCCCGGGACAGTTTGAGCAGTACTTC.

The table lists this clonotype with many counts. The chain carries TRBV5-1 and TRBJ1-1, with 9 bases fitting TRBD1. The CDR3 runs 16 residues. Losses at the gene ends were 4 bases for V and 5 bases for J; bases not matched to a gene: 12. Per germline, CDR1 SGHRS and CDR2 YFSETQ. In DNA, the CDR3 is TGCGCCAGCAGCCGGGACAGGGAGAGAGGAACAACTGAAGCTTTCTTT. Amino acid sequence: CASSRDRERGTTEAFF.

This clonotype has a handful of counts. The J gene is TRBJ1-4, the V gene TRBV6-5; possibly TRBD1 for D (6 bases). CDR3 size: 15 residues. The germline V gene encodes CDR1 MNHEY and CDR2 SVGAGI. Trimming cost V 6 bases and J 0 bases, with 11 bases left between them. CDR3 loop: CASRQTGSTNEKLFF. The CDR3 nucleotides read TGTGCCAGCAGACAAACAGGGTCAACTAATGAAAAACTGTTTTTT.

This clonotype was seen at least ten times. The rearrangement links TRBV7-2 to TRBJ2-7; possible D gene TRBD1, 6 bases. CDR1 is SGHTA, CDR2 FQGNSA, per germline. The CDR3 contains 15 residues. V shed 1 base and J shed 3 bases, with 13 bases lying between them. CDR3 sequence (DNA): TGTGCCAGCAGCTTAGTAGTTGGGGGCGGCTACGAGCAGTACTTC. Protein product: CASSLVVGGGYEQYF.

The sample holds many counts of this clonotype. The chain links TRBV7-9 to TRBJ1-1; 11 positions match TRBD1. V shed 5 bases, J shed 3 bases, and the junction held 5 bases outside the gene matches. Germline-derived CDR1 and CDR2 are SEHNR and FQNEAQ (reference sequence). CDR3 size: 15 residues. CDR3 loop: CASSIRTGGYTEAFF. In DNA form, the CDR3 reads TGTGCCAGCAGCATAAGGACAGGGGGCTACACTGAAGCTTTCTTT. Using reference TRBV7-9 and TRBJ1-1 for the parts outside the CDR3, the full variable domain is DTGVSQNPRHKITKRGQNVTFRCDPISEHNRLYWYRQTLGQGPEFLTYFQNEAQLEKSRLLSDRFSAERPKGSFSTLEIQRTEQGDSAMYLCASSIRTGGYTEAFFGQGTRLTVV.

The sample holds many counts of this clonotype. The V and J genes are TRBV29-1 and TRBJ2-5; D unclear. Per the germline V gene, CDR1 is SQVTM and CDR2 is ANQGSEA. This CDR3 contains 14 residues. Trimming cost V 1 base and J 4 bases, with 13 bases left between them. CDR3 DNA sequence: TGCAGCGTTGAAGGGGTTGGGATACGAGAGACCCAGTACTTC. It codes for CSVEGVGIRETQYF.

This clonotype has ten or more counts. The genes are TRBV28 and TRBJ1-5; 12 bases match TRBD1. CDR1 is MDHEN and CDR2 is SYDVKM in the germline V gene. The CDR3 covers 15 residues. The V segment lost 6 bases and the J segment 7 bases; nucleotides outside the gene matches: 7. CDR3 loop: CASSRGTGGLQPQHF. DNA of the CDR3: TGTGCCAGCAGCCGGGGGACAGGGGGCTTGCAGCCCCAGCATTTT.

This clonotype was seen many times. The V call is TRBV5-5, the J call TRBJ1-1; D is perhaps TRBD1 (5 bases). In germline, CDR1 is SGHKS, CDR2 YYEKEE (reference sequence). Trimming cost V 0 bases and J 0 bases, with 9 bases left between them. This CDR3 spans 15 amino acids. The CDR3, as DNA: TGTGCCAGCAGCTTGGAGGGGCCGGTGAACACTGAAGCTTTCTTT. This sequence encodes CASSLEGPVNTEAFF. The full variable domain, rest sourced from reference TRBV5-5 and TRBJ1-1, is DAGVTQSPTHLIKTRGQQVTLRCSPISGHKSVSWYQQVLGQGPQFIFQYYEKEERGRGNFPDRFSARQFPNYSSELNVNALLLGDSALYLCASSLEGPVNTEAFFGQGTRLTVV.

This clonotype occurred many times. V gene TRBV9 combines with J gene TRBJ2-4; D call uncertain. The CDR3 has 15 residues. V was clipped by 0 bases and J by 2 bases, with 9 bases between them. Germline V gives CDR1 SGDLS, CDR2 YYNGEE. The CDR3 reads CASSVGGQSKNIQYF. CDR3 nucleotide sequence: TGTGCCAGCAGCGTAGGTGGGCAATCCAAAAACATTCAGTACTTC. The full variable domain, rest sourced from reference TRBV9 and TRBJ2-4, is DSGVTQTPKHLITATGQRVTLRCSPRSGDLSVYWYQQSLDQGLQFLIQYYNGEERAKGNILERFSAQQFPDLHSELNLSSLELGDSALYFCASSVGGQSKNIQYFGAGTRLSVL.

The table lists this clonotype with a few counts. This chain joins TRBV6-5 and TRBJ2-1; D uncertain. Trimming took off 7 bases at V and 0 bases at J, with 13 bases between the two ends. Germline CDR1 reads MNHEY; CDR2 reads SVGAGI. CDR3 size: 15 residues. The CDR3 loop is CASTIDRSSYNEQFF. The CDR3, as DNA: TGTGCCAGCACTATTGACCGAAGCTCCTACAATGAGCAGTTCTTC.